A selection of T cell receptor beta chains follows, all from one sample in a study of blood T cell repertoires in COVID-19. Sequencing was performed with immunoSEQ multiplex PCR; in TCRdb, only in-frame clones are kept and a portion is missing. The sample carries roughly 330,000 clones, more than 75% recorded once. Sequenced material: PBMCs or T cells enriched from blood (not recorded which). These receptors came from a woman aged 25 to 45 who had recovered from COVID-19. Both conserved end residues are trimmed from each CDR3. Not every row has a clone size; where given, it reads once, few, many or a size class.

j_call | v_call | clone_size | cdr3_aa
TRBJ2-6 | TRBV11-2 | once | ASSPRLAGDPPGANVLT
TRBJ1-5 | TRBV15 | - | ATSARDRFREGLWTGNQPQH
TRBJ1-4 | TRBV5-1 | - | ASSLTGGEEKLF
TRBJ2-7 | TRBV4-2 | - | ASSQVDRGYGEQY
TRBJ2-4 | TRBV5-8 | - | ASSPGQGADIQY
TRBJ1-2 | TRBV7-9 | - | ASSSLGRGYGYT
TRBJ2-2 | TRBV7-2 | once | ASSPQGQLNTGELF
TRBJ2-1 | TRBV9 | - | ASSVGGLALGTEQF
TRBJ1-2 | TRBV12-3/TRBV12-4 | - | ASRNRGNYGYT
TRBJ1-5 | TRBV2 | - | ASSPLGRSNQPQH
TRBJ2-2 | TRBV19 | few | ASSIGGTSGGNTGELF
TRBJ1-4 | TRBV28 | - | ASSLAGGPREEKLF
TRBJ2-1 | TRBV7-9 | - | ASSFGQSGGNEQF
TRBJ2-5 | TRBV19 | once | ASSSRQIEETQY
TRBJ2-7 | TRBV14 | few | ASSQDRVGQY
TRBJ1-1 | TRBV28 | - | ASSLSSVMNTEAF
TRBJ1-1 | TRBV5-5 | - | ASTLMTGLVGGVNTEAF
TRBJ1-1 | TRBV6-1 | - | ASSEARITEAF
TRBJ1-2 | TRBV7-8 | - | ASSFSAGQNYGYT
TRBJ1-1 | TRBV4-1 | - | ASSQVFMNTEAF
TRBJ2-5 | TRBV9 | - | ASSVRTYETQY
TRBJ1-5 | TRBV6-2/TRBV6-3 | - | ASSERTGGQPQH
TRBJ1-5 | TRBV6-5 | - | ASSYDRVWQPQH
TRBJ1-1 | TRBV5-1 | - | ASSNAGGTEAF
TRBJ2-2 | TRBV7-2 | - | ASSFGGLVELF
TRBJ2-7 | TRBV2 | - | ASSDLVSYEQY
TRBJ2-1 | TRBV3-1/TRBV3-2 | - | ASSPGGATLSYNEQF
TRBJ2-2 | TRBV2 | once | ASTHRGGGNTGELF
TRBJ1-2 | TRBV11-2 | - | ASSSGQAYGYT
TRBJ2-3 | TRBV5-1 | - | ASSLTGGADTQY
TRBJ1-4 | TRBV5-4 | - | ASSVPGQEEKLF
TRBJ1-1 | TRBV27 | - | ASSFSTGNTEAF
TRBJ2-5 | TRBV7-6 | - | ASSLGNEVQETQY
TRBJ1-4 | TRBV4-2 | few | ASSLPRGREDEKLF
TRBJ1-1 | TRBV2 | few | ASRARRLNTEAF
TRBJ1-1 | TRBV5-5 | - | ASTVSTGGNTEAF
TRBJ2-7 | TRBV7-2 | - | ASSPGQGGQY
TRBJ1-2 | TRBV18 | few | ASSAGDNYGYT
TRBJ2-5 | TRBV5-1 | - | ASSFAHGRQETQY
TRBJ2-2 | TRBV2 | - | ASSEAPGGELF
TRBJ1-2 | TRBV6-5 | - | ASSYVSGQGNGYT
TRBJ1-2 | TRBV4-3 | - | ASSGELTSFYGYT
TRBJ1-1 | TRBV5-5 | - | ASSGGTGDLGEAF
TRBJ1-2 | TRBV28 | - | ASSDGTGSYGYT
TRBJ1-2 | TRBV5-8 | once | ASSLEGTSDGYT